These T cell receptor beta chains were read from a single sample in a study of blood T cells in healthy people across ages. TCRdb redid the calling of the 5' RACE reads with MiXCR, one entry per CDR3 protein. The repertoire holds fewer than 1,000,000 distinct CDR3 sequences, with about half as singletons. Sequenced material: blood. The receptors come from a man of 80 years or more in good health. Both conserved end residues are part of each CDR3. Each record gives: V gene, J gene, CDR3 protein.

TRBV4-2	TRBJ2-2	CASNYQTDTGELFF
TRBV5-5	TRBJ2-2	CASSSDRGVNTGELFF
TRBV29-1	TRBJ2-1	CSVIPGLGRNEQFF
TRBV5-1	TRBJ2-7	CASRYTGGPSYEQYF
TRBV30	TRBJ1-1	CAWGQGADTEAFF
TRBV28	TRBJ2-6	CGSRGSGANVLTF
TRBV20-1	TRBJ2-3	CSVLAISTDTQYF
TRBV28	TRBJ2-7	CASSLGSTTSYEQYF
TRBV7-2	TRBJ2-3	CASSAPLGNTQYF
TRBV6-5	TRBJ1-1	CASSYGQPPNTEAFF
TRBV4-2	TRBJ1-1	CASSPNPGREFTEAFF
TRBV7-9	TRBJ2-5	CASSRTGEGTQYF
TRBV7-2	TRBJ2-1	CASSLAHGLPYNEQFF
TRBV24-1	TRBJ2-1	CATQGGPYNEQFF
TRBV20-1	TRBJ2-7	CSARDITRGKGGEQYF
TRBV12-3/TRBV12-4	TRBJ1-6	CASSTDREVINSPPHF